The TCR beta chain under discussion was sequenced for a study of T cell changes during pregnancy in multiple sclerosis. Sequencing was performed with immunoSEQ multiplex PCR; in TCRdb, only in-frame clones are kept and a portion is missing. The sample includes about 73,000 clones, just over 90% of them seen just once. V was cut by 7 bases and J by 2 bases, with 5 bases left in between. Germline V gene sequence: CDR1 SGHAT, CDR2 FQNNGV. The CDR3 is 11 residues long. The clonotype was recovered from a female donor in good health, enrolled as a control in a pregnancy study. The source material was peripheral blood, sampled in the second trimester of pregnancy. V usage is TRBV11-2 and J usage is TRBJ1-1; D is undetermined. The CDR3 sequence is CASIHNTEAFF. In nucleotides, the CDR3 is TGTGCCAGCATACACAACACTGAAGCTTTCTTT.